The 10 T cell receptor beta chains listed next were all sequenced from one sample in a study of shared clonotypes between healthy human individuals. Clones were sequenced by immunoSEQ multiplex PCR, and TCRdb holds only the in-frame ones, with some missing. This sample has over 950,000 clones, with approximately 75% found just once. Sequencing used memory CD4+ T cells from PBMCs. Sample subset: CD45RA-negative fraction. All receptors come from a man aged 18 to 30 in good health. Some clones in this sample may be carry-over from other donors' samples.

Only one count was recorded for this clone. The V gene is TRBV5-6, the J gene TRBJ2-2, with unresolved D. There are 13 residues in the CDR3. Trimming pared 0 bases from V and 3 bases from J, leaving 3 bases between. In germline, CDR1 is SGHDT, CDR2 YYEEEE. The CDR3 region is CASSLGHTGELFF. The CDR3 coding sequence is TGTGCCAGCAGCTTGGGTCACACCGGGGAGCTGTTTTTT. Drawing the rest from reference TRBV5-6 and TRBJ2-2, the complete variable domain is DAGVTQSPTHLIKTRGQQVTLRCSPKSGHDTVSWYQQALGQGPQFIFQYYEEEERQRGNFPDRFSGHQFPNYSSELNVNALLLGDSALYLCASSLGHTGELFFGEGSRLTVL.

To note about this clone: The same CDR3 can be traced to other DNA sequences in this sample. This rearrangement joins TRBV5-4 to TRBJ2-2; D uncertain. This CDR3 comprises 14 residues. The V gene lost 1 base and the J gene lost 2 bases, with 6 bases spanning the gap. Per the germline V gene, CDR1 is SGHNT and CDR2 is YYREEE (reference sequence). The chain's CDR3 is CASSLSRNTGELFF. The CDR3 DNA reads TGTGCCAGCAGCTTGAGCCGTAACACCGGGGAGCTGTTTTTT.

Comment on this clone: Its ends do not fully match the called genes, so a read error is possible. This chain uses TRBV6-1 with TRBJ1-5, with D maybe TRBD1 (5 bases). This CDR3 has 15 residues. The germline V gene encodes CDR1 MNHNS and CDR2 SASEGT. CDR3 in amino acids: CASCDTGPSNQPQHF. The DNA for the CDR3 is TGTGCCAGCTGTGATACGGGGCCAAGCAATCAGCCCCAGCATTTT.

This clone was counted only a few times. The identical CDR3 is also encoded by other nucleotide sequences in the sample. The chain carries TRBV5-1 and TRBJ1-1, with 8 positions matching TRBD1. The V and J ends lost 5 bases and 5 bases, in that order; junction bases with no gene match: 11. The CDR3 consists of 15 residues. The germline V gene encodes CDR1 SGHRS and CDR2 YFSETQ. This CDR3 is CASSSQGARGTEAFF. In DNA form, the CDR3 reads TGCGCCAGCAGTTCCCAGGGGGCGCGAGGGACTGAAGCTTTCTTT.

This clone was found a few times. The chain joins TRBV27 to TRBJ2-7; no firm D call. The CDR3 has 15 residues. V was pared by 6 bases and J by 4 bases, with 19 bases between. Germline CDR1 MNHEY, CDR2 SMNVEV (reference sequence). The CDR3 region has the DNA TGTGCCAGCAGCCCGTTCAGCTTGGGTTTGTACGAGCAGTACTTC. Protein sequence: CASSPFSLGLYEQYF.

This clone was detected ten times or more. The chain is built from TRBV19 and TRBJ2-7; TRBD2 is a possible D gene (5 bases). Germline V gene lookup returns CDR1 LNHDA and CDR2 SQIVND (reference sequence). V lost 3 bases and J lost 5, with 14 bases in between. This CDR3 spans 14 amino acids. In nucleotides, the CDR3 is TGTGCCAGTAGTATTGTGGTAGCAGCGGACGAGCAGTACTTC. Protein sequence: CASSIVVAADEQYF.

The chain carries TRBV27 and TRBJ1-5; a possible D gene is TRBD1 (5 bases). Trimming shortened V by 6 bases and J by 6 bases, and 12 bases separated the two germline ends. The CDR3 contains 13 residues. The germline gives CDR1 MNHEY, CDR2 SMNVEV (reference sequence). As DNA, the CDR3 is TGTGCCAGCAGCGAAAGTGGGGGTCAGCCCCAGCATTTT. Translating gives CASSESGGQPQHF.

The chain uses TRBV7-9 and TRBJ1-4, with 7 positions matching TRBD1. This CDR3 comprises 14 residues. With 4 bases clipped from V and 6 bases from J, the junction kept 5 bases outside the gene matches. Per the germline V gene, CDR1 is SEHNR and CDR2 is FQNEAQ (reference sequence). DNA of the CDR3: TGTGCCAGCAGCTATCAGGGGGGAGATGAAAAACTGTTTTTT. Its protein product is CASSYQGGDEKLFF. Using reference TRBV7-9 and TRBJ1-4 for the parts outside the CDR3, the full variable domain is DTGVSQNPRHKITKRGQNVTFRCDPISEHNRLYWYRQTLGQGPEFLTYFQNEAQLEKSRLLSDRFSAERPKGSFSTLEIQRTEQGDSAMYLCASSYQGGDEKLFFGSGTQLSVL.

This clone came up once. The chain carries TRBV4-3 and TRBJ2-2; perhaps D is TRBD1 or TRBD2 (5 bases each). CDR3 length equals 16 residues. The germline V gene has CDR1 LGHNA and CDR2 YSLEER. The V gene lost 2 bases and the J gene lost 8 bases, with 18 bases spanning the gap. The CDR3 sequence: CASSQIGRGAGGELFF. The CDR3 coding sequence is TGCGCCAGCAGCCAAATCGGCAGAGGGGCTGGTGGGGAGCTGTTTTTT.

CDR3 coding DNA: TGTGCCAGCAGCTTGTCAGGTACGGGCTACACCTTC. It translates to CASSLSGTGYTF. The chain employs TRBV5-4 and TRBJ1-2; D is undetermined. The CDR3 has 12 residues. V was shortened by 1 base and J by 8 bases, with 9 bases between the two germline ends. The germline gives CDR1 SGHNT, CDR2 YYREEE (reference sequence).